This T cell receptor beta chain was sequenced for a study of regulatory T cells after allogeneic stem cell transplantation (dated by TCRdb to the late 2010s). The study in broad terms: Patients were divided into groups based on whether acute graft-versus-host disease developed within 100 days of stem cell transplantation. The study compared the TCR repertoire of regulatory T cells after allogeneic stem cell transplantation in patients who had acute graft-versus-host disease versus patients who did not. Conventional CD4+ T cells defined as CD4+CD25+/-CD127+ were also sorted and TCR-sequenced for comparison in the study. CD4+CD25+CD127- regulatory T cells were isolated from patient PBMCs by fluorescence-activated cell sorting. General conclusions and limits of the study: Compared with patients who had graft-versus-host disease, patients without the disease had a regulatory T-cell TCR repertoire that was more focused and less diverse. Conventional CD4+ T-cell repertoire diversity did not differ significantly between patients with and without graft-versus-host disease. Because the patient sample size was small, the findings needed validation in a larger cohort. In non-GvHD patients, the top 10 regulatory T-cell clones took up a significantly larger share of the repertoire, which suggests expansion of presumably allo-specific protective clones. No regulatory T-cell clones were shared by all patients, and sorted cell numbers did not correlate significantly with the inverse Simpson index.

CDR1 SGHRS and CDR2 YFSETQ were looked up in the germline V gene. The CDR3, cysteine through phenylalanine, is 19 amino acids long. CDR3 DNA only is kept here, 57 bases in frame from base 1. V is cut by 4 bases and J by 0 bases, and the space between the germline ends is 26 bases. As to this clonotype: Its antigen is still unknown. Base qualities are missing; no much larger clone stands one base away.

Explained via the paper, the time point label denotes: 30 days after allogeneic hematopoietic stem cell transplantation. At 30 days after allogeneic hematopoietic stem cell transplantation, peripheral blood mononuclear cells were collected from the patients. Data came from an Illumina MiSeq. Reverse transcription of RNA was performed with the SMARTer RACE cDNA Amplification kit, after which the TCR beta CDR3 region was amplified. RNA from sorted cells was extracted with the RNeasy Mini Kit. Illumina paired-end sequencing was applied to the TCR beta amplicons. From the authors' description of their analysis: MiXCR, VDJtools and the tcR R package were used for TCR repertoire analysis. Diversity was quantified with the inverse Simpson index, and clones were binned as rare, small, medium or expanded by repertoire proportion. TCRdb reran the public reads through fastp at Q25 and MiXCR, keeping productive beta chains. Rows are unified per CDR3 protein, each entry keeping the most common DNA and genes. The V and J calls shown here were made by TCRdb, not taken from the authors' results. In this sample the table shows under 1,100 distinct CDR3 sequences, less than 20% of which occur a single time. 10% to 15% of the sample comes from the top ten.

The sequence is built from TRBV5-1 and TRBJ2-7; perhaps TRBD2 is the D gene, with 6 bases matching. This clonotype was obtained from a human patient who had an allogeneic stem cell transplant, so the T cells may come from the graft donor. The source material was sorted CD4+ T cells from blood (whether regulatory or conventional is not recorded), sampled 30 days after allogeneic stem cell transplant. The nucleotide sequence is TGCGCCAGCAGCGCGATCGGGGGTAATGGCGGACAAGGCTCCTACGAGCAGTACTTC. Translated, it reads CASSAIGGNGGQGSYEQYF.